Here is one T cell receptor (beta chain) with its context. Per the authors' pipeline: Estimation of nucleated cell counts relied on the amplification of reference gene primers. Assay used: immunoSEQ multiplex PCR; TCRdb lists only in-frame clones, some missing. V, J and clone size are taken as reported in that table, and D and trimming were inferred from the DNA itself. The sample lists hundreds of thousands of clones; 80% to 90% were seen once. This sample is drawn from a study of blood T cell repertoires in COVID-19. Study-level information: Both acute and convalescent COVID-19 samples were obtained from the United States, Italy and Spain.

J lost 6 bases, V lost 1 base, and 6 bases had no gene match. This CDR3 is built from 17 residues. From germline, CDR1 is MNHEY and CDR2 SVGEGT. This sequence joins TRBV6-2 or TRBV6-3 and TRBJ2-2; 12 positions agree with TRBD2. The source is a woman aged 40 to 50 who had recovered from COVID-19. The sequencing input was peripheral blood. CDR3 loop: CASSYWTSGELSGELFF. In nucleotides, the CDR3 is TGTGCCAGCAGTTACTGGACTAGCGGGGAACTTTCCGGGGAGCTGTTTTTT.